These T cell receptor beta chains were read from a single sample in a study of blood T cell repertoires in COVID-19. Only in-frame clones appear in the TCRdb table, and some are missing; sequencing was by immunoSEQ multiplex PCR. The sample records roughly 400,000 clones, roughly 87% being singletons. Sample: PBMCs or T cells enriched from blood (not recorded which). These receptor sequences come from a man aged 18 to 29 who had recovered from COVID-19. Each CDR3 is given without its conserved first and last residue. The order of the fields is V gene, J gene, CDR3 protein.

>TRBV7-9|TRBJ1-2
ASSLAGAGSSGYT
>TRBV7-2|TRBJ2-7
ASSPWDTSYEQY
>TRBV5-1|TRBJ2-7
ASSFSQTRSTYEQY
>TRBV11-2|TRBJ2-7
ASSSEGQGGSRLEQY
>TRBV5-1|TRBJ1-2
ASSLTGGGPGYGYT
>TRBV4-2|TRBJ2-7
ASSQESSGSYEQY
>TRBV19|TRBJ1-2
ASSIDQGAGYT
>TRBV9|TRBJ1-3
ASSVRGGNTIY
>TRBV27|TRBJ2-1
ASSLRGLYNEQF
>TRBV11-3|TRBJ2-7
ASSLKGGAVDSYEQY
>TRBV5-4|TRBJ1-2
ASSLVGSGGYT
>TRBV6-1|TRBJ1-4
ASSERNPNGEKLF
>TRBV6-5|TRBJ2-7
ASSFKTSGGTYEQY
>TRBV3-1/TRBV3-2|TRBJ2-1
ASSQDGRGGLNEQF